This is a list of T cell receptor beta chains from one sample in a study of tumor-infiltrating lymphocytes in oesophageal squamous cell carcinoma. TCRdb ran MiXCR on the PCR reads and lists one entry per CDR3 protein. The repertoire includes nearly 20,000 distinct CDR3 sequences, approximately 40% of them detected once, and roughly 6.4% sits in the top ten. The sequenced material came from blood. All receptors come from a male donor with esophageal squamous cell carcinoma. The CDR3 runs from the conserved cysteine through the conserved F or W. The order of the fields is V gene, J gene, clone size, D gene, CDR3 protein, CDR3 DNA. The D gene is left open where the match is weak. Part of the rows lack a size; the others show once, few, many or a class for expanded clones.

V gene: TRBV5-5; J gene: TRBJ2-3; clone size: medium-sized; D gene: TRBD2; CDR3 protein: CASSSLAGGPDTQYF; CDR3 DNA: TGTGCCAGCAGCTCATTAGCGGGAGGGCCGGATACGCAGTATTTT
V gene: TRBV9; J gene: TRBJ2-5; clone size: many; D gene: TRBD1; CDR3 protein: CASSDGQGQETQYF; CDR3 DNA: TGTGCCAGCAGCGACGGACAGGGACAAGAGACCCAGTACTTC
V gene: TRBV2; J gene: TRBJ1-5; clone size: -; D gene: -; CDR3 protein: CASSEAGRGNQPQHF; CDR3 DNA: TGTGCCAGCAGTGAAGCGGGGAGGGGCAATCAGCCCCAGCATTTT
V gene: TRBV6-6; J gene: TRBJ2-7; clone size: many; D gene: TRBD1; CDR3 protein: CASSYRQGARGEQYF; CDR3 DNA: TGTGCCAGCAGTTACCGACAGGGGGCTCGGGGGGAGCAGTACTTC
V gene: TRBV7-3; J gene: TRBJ2-1; clone size: once; D gene: TRBD2; CDR3 protein: CASSLSSGSGDEQFF; CDR3 DNA: TGTGCCAGCAGCTTATCTAGCGGCAGCGGGGATGAGCAGTTCTTC
V gene: TRBV7-8; J gene: TRBJ2-7; clone size: medium-sized; D gene: -; CDR3 protein: CASSSTASSYEQYF; CDR3 DNA: TGTGCCAGCAGCTCCACAGCAAGCTCCTACGAGCAGTACTTC
V gene: TRBV7-2; J gene: TRBJ2-1; clone size: few; D gene: -; CDR3 protein: CASSLLGHGGYNEQFF; CDR3 DNA: TGTGCCAGCAGCTTACTAGGGCACGGCGGGTACAATGAGCAGTTCTTC
V gene: TRBV6-2/TRBV6-3; J gene: TRBJ2-1; clone size: many; D gene: -; CDR3 protein: CASSYEGQGIYNEQFF; CDR3 DNA: TGTGCCAGCAGTTATGAAGGGCAGGGGATCTACAATGAGCAGTTCTTC
V gene: TRBV6-6; J gene: TRBJ2-2; clone size: many; D gene: -; CDR3 protein: CASSYSAGNTGELFF; CDR3 DNA: TGTGCCAGCAGTTACTCCGCTGGTAACACCGGGGAGCTGTTTTTT
V gene: TRBV7-2; J gene: TRBJ2-1; clone size: -; D gene: -; CDR3 protein: CASSLNREGTVYF; CDR3 DNA: TGTGCCAGCAGCTTAAACCGGGAGGGGACAGTCTACTTC
V gene: TRBV12-3/TRBV12-4; J gene: TRBJ2-7; clone size: many; D gene: -; CDR3 protein: CASKGLIYEQYF; CDR3 DNA: TGTGCCAGCAAAGGACTCATCTACGAGCAGTACTTC
V gene: TRBV12-3/TRBV12-4; J gene: TRBJ1-1; clone size: -; D gene: -; CDR3 protein: CASSLLIKGRNTEAFF; CDR3 DNA: TGTGCCAGCAGCCTATTGATTAAGGGACGGAACACTGAAGCTTTCTTT
V gene: TRBV3-1; J gene: TRBJ1-6; clone size: -; D gene: -; CDR3 protein: CASSHGGYSPLHF; CDR3 DNA: TGTGCCAGCAGCCACGGTGGGTATTCACCCCTCCACTTT
V gene: TRBV9; J gene: TRBJ2-3; clone size: few; D gene: TRBD2; CDR3 protein: CASSGRVGGTTDTQYF; CDR3 DNA: TGTGCCAGCAGCGGTAGAGTGGGGGGGACCACAGATACGCAGTATTTT
V gene: TRBV7-2; J gene: TRBJ2-4; clone size: -; D gene: TRBD2; CDR3 protein: CASSSGTRLAKNIQYF; CDR3 DNA: TGTGCCAGCAGCTCCGGGACTAGACTAGCCAAAAACATTCAGTACTTC
V gene: TRBV3-1; J gene: TRBJ2-2; clone size: -; D gene: -; CDR3 protein: CASTPTRGTGELFF; CDR3 DNA: TGTGCCAGCACCCCCACCCGAGGGACCGGGGAGCTGTTTTTT
V gene: TRBV7-9; J gene: TRBJ2-3; clone size: medium-sized; D gene: -; CDR3 protein: CASSTRGGGDTQYF; CDR3 DNA: TGTGCCAGCAGCACTAGGGGGGGAGGGGATACGCAGTATTTT
V gene: TRBV7-8; J gene: TRBJ2-1; clone size: medium-sized; D gene: TRBD2; CDR3 protein: CASSSSTSGNGREQFF; CDR3 DNA: TGTGCCAGCAGCTCCTCGACTAGCGGGAATGGGAGGGAGCAGTTCTTC
V gene: TRBV7-6; J gene: TRBJ2-1; clone size: -; D gene: TRBD2; CDR3 protein: CASSSSLAGDAYNEQFF; CDR3 DNA: TGTGCCAGCAGCTCCTCATTAGCGGGAGATGCCTACAATGAGCAGTTCTTC
V gene: TRBV11-2; J gene: TRBJ1-3; clone size: many; D gene: -; CDR3 protein: CASSLNYLASGNTIYF; CDR3 DNA: TGTGCCAGCAGCTTGAATTACTTGGCCTCTGGAAACACCATATATTTT
V gene: TRBV7-2; J gene: TRBJ2-3; clone size: many; D gene: TRBD1; CDR3 protein: CASTQGGGQGGADTQYF; CDR3 DNA: TGTGCCAGCACCCAAGGGGGGGGACAGGGAGGTGCAGATACGCAGTATTTT
V gene: TRBV7-4; J gene: TRBJ1-2; clone size: -; D gene: TRBD1; CDR3 protein: CASSVAARGPNYGYTF; CDR3 DNA: TGTGCCAGCAGCGTCGCAGCGAGGGGGCCAAACTATGGCTACACCTTC
V gene: TRBV12-3/TRBV12-4; J gene: TRBJ2-2; clone size: medium-sized; D gene: -; CDR3 protein: CASSFPGQGGSGELFF; CDR3 DNA: TGTGCCAGCAGTTTCCCGGGTCAGGGTGGGTCCGGGGAGCTGTTTTTT